A selection of T cell receptor beta chains follows, all from one sample in a study of technical replicates of blood from several donors. Profiling relied on immunoSEQ multiplex PCR, and the TCRdb table lists in-frame clones only, not all of them. The table records about 80,000 clones, about 97% of them present only once. Sequencing was carried out using T cells isolated from PBMCs. All receptors derive from a human donor in good health. The CDR3 runs from the conserved cysteine through the conserved F or W. A D gene is named only where the DNA matches it firmly. Size tells how often a clone was seen (once, few, many) or the class of an expanded clone, and some rows leave it out.

TRBV19	TRBJ2-5	NA	TRBD2	CASSITHQAGVKETQYF	TGTGCCAGTAGTATAACCCATCAAGCGGGGGTTAAAGAGACCCAGTACTTC
TRBV5-4	TRBJ2-1	NA	NA	CASSPLAGSSYNEQFF	TGTGCCAGCAGCCCTCTCGCGGGAAGCTCCTACAATGAGCAGTTCTTC
TRBV18	TRBJ2-3	NA	TRBD1	CASSPREDRGADTQYF	TGTGCCAGCTCACCACGCGAGGACAGGGGAGCGGATACGCAGTATTTT
TRBV19	TRBJ1-1	NA	NA	CASSTSNTEAFF	TGTGCCAGTAGTACCTCGAACACTGAAGCTTTCTTT
TRBV5-1	TRBJ2-7	NA	TRBD1	CASSQSPGGQGAYEQYF	TGCGCCAGCAGCCAGTCACCAGGGGGACAGGGGGCCTACGAGCAGTACTTC
TRBV15	TRBJ2-7	NA	TRBD2	CATRTSGTYEQYF	TGTGCCACCAGGACTAGCGGGACCTACGAGCAGTACTTC
TRBV18	TRBJ2-5	NA	NA	CASSPLQILVMGRQETQYF	TGTGCCAGCTCACCACTACAGATTTTGGTTATGGGCCGCCAAGAGACCCAGTACTTC
TRBV7-6	TRBJ2-7	NA	TRBD2	CASSSTGTSGYYEQYF	TGTGCCAGCAGCTCCACCGGGACTAGCGGCTACTACGAGCAGTACTTC
TRBV20-1	TRBJ1-3	NA	NA	CSAIGDTIYF	TGCAGTGCTATCGGGGACACCATATATTTT
TRBV9	TRBJ2-3	NA	TRBD2	CASTKTSGGGTDTQYF	TGTGCCAGCACCAAGACTAGCGGGGGGGGTACAGATACGCAGTATTTT
TRBV10-3	TRBJ1-2	NA	NA	CAISANRDNYGYTF	TGTGCCATCAGTGCAAACAGGGATAACTATGGCTACACCTTC
TRBV9	TRBJ2-7	NA	TRBD2	CASSAALAGGPYEQYF	TGTGCCAGCAGCGCTGCCTTAGCGGGAGGGCCCTACGAGCAGTACTTC
TRBV5-6	TRBJ1-1	NA	NA	CASSLGGGWEAFF	TGTGCCAGCAGCTTGGGGGGGGGCTGGGAAGCTTTCTTT
TRBV2	TRBJ1-5	NA	NA	CASSTGGDSNQPQHF	TGTGCCAGCAGTACCGGGGGGGATAGCAATCAGCCCCAGCATTTT
TRBV6-1	TRBJ1-2	once	NA	CASKTLQGEYGYTF	TGTGCCAGCAAAACCTTACAGGGAGAGTATGGCTACACCTTC
TRBV6-5	TRBJ2-5	NA	NA	CASSYRGFGEETQYF	TGTGCCAGCAGTTATAGGGGTTTTGGGGAAGAGACCCAGTACTTC
TRBV6-1	TRBJ1-5	NA	NA	CAALNQGRSNQPQHF	TGTGCGGCCCTTAACCAGGGTAGAAGCAATCAGCCCCAGCATTTT
TRBV5-1	TRBJ2-7	NA	TRBD2	CASSLKSTSTSGIVSYEQYF	TGCGCCAGCAGCTTGAAATCCACGTCGACTAGCGGGATCGTCTCCTACGAGCAGTACTTC
TRBV29-1	TRBJ2-3	NA	NA	CSVDSRYGRGDTQYF	TGCAGCGTTGATTCTCGCTACGGTAGGGGAGATACGCAGTATTTT
TRBV9	TRBJ2-1	NA	TRBD2	CASSVEPSGASSYNEQFF	TGTGCCAGCAGCGTAGAGCCTAGCGGGGCGAGCTCCTACAATGAGCAGTTCTTC
TRBV5-1	TRBJ2-3	NA	NA	CASSQVGGVLYF	TGCGCCAGCAGCCAAGTAGGGGGAGTTCTGTATTTT
TRBV10-2	TRBJ1-5	NA	NA	CASSGGFGNQPQHF	TGCGCCAGCAGTGGAGGGTTTGGCAATCAGCCCCAGCATTTT
TRBV4-1	TRBJ2-5	NA	NA	CASSQDQGDIQETQYF	TGCGCCAGCAGCCAAGATCAAGGGGACATCCAAGAGACCCAGTACTTC
TRBV13	TRBJ2-3	NA	TRBD2	CASRLAGVFTQYF	TGTGCCAGCCGACTAGCGGGAGTTTTCACGCAGTATTTT
TRBV30	TRBJ1-2	NA	TRBD1	CAWMDQLRGLYYGYTF	TGTGCCTGGATGGATCAACTAAGGGGGCTATACTATGGCTACACCTTC
TRBV11-2	TRBJ2-7	once	NA	CASSPPGFSGEQYF	TGTGCCAGCAGCCCACCCGGGTTTTCCGGCGAGCAGTACTTC
TRBV11-2	TRBJ1-2	NA	TRBD1	CASSLDRNYGYTF	TGTGCCAGCAGCCTGGACAGGAACTATGGCTACACCTTC
TRBV7-9	TRBJ2-7	NA	TRBD2	CASSLTSGFYEQYF	TGTGCCAGCAGCTTGACTAGCGGATTCTACGAGCAGTACTTC
TRBV7-9	TRBJ2-7	NA	TRBD2	CASSLASIGTSGSYNEQYF	TGTGCCAGCAGCTTAGCCTCCATAGGGACTAGCGGGAGTTACAACGAGCAGTACTTC
TRBV6-5	TRBJ2-1	NA	TRBD2	CASSYFGTSGNEQFF	TGTGCCAGCAGTTACTTCGGGACTAGCGGGAATGAGCAGTTCTTC
TRBV11-3	TRBJ2-2	NA	NA	CASSLRAGTGELFF	TGTGCCAGCAGCTTAAGGGCGGGGACCGGGGAGCTGTTTTTT
TRBV5-1	TRBJ2-6	NA	TRBD1	CASSFGTGNVLTF	TGCGCCAGCAGCTTTGGGACAGGGAACGTCCTGACTTTC
TRBV7-3	TRBJ2-7	NA	TRBD1	CASSYDRGSEEQYF	TGTGCCAGCAGCTATGACAGGGGTTCGGAGGAGCAGTACTTC
TRBV6-1	TRBJ1-1	NA	TRBD1	CASSEYITGGVNTEAFF	TGTGCCAGCAGTGAATACATTACAGGGGGGGTGAACACTGAAGCTTTCTTT
TRBV27	TRBJ2-7	NA	NA	CASWGGQTNRYEQYF	TGTGCCTCCTGGGGGGGGCAGACTAACCGCTACGAGCAGTACTTC
TRBV7-9	TRBJ2-7	few	TRBD2	CASSGGTSGNEQYF	TGTGCCAGCAGCGGAGGGACTAGCGGGAATGAGCAGTACTTC
TRBV4-1	TRBJ2-2	NA	NA	CASSQRLGGSTGELFF	TGCGCCAGCAGCCAACGTTTAGGAGGATCCACCGGGGAGCTGTTTTTT
TRBV19	TRBJ2-3	NA	TRBD2	CASSPLADTDTQYF	TGTGCCAGTAGTCCCCTAGCGGACACAGATACGCAGTATTTT
TRBV4-1	TRBJ2-1	NA	NA	CASSEGSRHNEQFF	TGCGCCAGCAGCGAAGGGTCTAGACACAATGAGCAGTTCTTC
TRBV7-8	TRBJ2-1	NA	NA	CASSLALADEQFF	TGTGCCAGCAGCTTAGCGCTGGCTGATGAGCAGTTCTTC
TRBV5-1	TRBJ2-1	NA	TRBD2	CASSLGSGGRADNEQFF	TGCGCCAGCAGCTTGGGGTCCGGCGGGAGGGCCGACAATGAGCAGTTCTTC
TRBV6-1	TRBJ1-2	NA	TRBD1	CASTDRERGYTF	TGTGCCAGCACTGACAGGGAACGGGGCTACACCTTC
TRBV7-9	TRBJ1-1	NA	TRBD1	CASSLGQVYTEAFF	TGTGCCAGCAGCCTAGGACAGGTTTACACTGAAGCTTTCTTT
TRBV7-2	TRBJ2-7	once	TRBD2	CASSPSLAGGQIEQYF	TGTGCCAGCAGCCCCTCCCTAGCGGGGGGCCAAATCGAGCAGTACTTC
TRBV9	TRBJ1-2	NA	TRBD1	CASSDRHGDRNYGYTF	TGTGCCAGCAGCGACCGACACGGGGACAGGAACTATGGCTACACCTTC
TRBV5-6	TRBJ2-2	NA	NA	CASHLLTGQRDTGELFF	TGTGCCAGTCACCTACTGACAGGCCAGAGGGACACCGGGGAGCTGTTTTTT
TRBV27	TRBJ1-5	NA	TRBD1	CASSLSGQGASQPQHF	TGTGCCAGCAGTTTATCGGGACAGGGAGCGAGTCAGCCCCAGCATTTT
TRBV7-3	TRBJ2-1	NA	TRBD2	CASSLSRTSGGAYNEQFF	TGTGCCAGCAGCTTATCTCGGACTAGCGGGGGAGCCTACAATGAGCAGTTCTTC
TRBV7-9	TRBJ1-2	few	NA	CASSLAPYRQGYTF	TGTGCCAGCAGCTTAGCTCCCTATCGACAGGGCTACACCTTC
TRBV27	TRBJ2-3	NA	TRBD2	CASTSTSGSTDTQYF	TGTGCCAGCACTAGTACTAGCGGGAGCACAGATACGCAGTATTTT
TRBV27	TRBJ2-7	NA	NA	CASSLSPLSYEQYF	TGTGCCAGCAGTTTATCCCCCCTTTCCTACGAGCAGTACTTC
TRBV28	TRBJ1-4	NA	TRBD1	CASSGQAGMEKLFF	TGTGCCAGCAGCGGACAGGCGGGTATGGAAAAACTGTTTTTT
TRBV11-2	TRBJ1-2	once	NA	CASSPGSLRFYGYTF	TGTGCCAGCAGCCCAGGCTCTTTACGATTCTATGGCTACACCTTC
TRBV5-1	TRBJ2-2	NA	NA	CASSLFSGTGELFF	TGCGCCAGCAGCTTGTTCTCCGGCACCGGGGAGCTGTTTTTT
TRBV7-9	TRBJ1-5	once	TRBD1	CASSLVPGGRHSNQPQHF	TGTGCCAGCAGCTTAGTTCCAGGGGGGAGACATAGCAATCAGCCCCAGCATTTT
TRBV28	TRBJ1-1	NA	TRBD1	CASSWGTGGYTEAFF	TGTGCCAGCAGTTGGGGGACAGGGGGCTACACTGAAGCTTTCTTT
TRBV9	TRBJ2-2	once	TRBD2	CASSVGTSGETGELFF	TGTGCCAGCAGCGTAGGTACTAGCGGGGAAACCGGGGAGCTGTTTTTT